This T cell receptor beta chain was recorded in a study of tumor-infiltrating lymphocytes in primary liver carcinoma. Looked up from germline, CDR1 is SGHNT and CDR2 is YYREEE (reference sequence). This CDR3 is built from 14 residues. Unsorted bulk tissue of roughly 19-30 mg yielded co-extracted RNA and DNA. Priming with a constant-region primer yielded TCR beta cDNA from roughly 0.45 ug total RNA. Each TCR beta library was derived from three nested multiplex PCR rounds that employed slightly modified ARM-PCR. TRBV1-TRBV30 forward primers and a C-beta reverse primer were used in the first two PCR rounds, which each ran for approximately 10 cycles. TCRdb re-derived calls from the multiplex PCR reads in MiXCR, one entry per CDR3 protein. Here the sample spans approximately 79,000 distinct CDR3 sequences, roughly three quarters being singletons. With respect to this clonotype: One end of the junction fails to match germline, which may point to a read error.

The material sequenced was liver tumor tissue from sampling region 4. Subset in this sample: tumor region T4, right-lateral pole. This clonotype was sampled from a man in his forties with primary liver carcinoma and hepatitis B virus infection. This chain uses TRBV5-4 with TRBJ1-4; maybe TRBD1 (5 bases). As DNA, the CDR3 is TGTGCCAGCAGCTTGGAGGGGTCGAGTGAAAAACTGTTTTTC. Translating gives CASSLEGSSEKLFF.